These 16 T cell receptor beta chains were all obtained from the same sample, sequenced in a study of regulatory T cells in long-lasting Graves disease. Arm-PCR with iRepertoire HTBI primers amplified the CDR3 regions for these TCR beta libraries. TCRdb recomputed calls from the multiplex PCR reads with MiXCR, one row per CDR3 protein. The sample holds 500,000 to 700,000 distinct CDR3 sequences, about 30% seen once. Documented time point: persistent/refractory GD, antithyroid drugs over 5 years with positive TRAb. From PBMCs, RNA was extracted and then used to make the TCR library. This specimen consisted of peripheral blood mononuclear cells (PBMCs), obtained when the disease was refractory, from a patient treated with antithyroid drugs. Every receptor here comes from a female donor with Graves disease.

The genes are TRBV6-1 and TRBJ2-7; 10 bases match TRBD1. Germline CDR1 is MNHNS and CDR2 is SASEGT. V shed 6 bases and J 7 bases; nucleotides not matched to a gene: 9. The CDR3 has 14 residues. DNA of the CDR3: TGTGCCAGCAGCACGGGACAGGGGACGGGGGAGCAGTACTTC. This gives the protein CASSTGQGTGEQYF.

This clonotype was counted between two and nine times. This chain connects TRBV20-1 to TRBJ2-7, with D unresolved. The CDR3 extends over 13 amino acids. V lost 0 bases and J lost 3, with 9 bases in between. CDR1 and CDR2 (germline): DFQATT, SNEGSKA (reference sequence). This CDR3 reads CSAREELHYEQYF. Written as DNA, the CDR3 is TGCAGTGCTAGAGAGGAACTTCACTACGAGCAGTACTTC.

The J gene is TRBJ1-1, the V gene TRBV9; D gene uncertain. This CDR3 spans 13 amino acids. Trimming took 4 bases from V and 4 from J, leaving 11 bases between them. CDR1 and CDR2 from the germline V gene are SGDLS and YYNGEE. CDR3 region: CASSSREPTEAFF. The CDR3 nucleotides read TGTGCCAGCAGCTCCCGGGAACCCACTGAAGCTTTCTTT.

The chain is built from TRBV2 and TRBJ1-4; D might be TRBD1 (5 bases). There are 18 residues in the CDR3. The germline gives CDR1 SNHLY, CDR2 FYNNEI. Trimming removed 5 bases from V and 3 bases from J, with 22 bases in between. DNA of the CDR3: TGTGCCAGCAGTAGATCCGGGACGAATGAGATAGCTAATGAAAAACTGTTTTTT. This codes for CASSRSGTNEIANEKLFF.

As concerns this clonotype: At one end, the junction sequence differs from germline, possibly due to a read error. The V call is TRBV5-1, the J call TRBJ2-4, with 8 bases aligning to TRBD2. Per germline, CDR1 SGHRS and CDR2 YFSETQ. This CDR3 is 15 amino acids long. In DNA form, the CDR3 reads TGCGCCAGCAGCCCCGGGGGGGCGGCCAACAACATTCAGTACTTC. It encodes CASSPGGAANNIQYF.

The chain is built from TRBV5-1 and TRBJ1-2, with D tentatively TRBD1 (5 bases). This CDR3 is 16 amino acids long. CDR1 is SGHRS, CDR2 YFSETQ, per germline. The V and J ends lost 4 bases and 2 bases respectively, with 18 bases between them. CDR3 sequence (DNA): TGCGCCAGCAGCCCCTCCGGGGGAGGGGTGAACTATGGCTACACCTTC. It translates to CASSPSGGGVNYGYTF.

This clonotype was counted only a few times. As DNA, the CDR3 is TGTGCCAGCAGTTTGATAGGGAGCTCTGGAAACACCATATATTTT. Translating gives CASSLIGSSGNTIYF. The V and J genes are TRBV12-3 or TRBV12-4 and TRBJ1-3; no firm D call. The CDR3 extends over 15 amino acids. Trimming removed 3 bases from V and 0 bases from J, with 9 bases in between.

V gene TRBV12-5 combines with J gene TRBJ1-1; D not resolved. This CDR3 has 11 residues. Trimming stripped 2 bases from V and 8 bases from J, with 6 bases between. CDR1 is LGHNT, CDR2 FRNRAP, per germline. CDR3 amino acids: CASGLTDEAFF. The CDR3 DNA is TGTGCTAGTGGTTTGACAGACGAAGCTTTCTTT.

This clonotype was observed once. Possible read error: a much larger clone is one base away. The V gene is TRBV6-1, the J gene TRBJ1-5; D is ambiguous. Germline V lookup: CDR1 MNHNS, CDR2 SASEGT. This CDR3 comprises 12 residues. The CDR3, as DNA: TGTGCCAGCAGTGAGGAGAATCAGTCCCAGCATTTT. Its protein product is CASSEENQSQHF.

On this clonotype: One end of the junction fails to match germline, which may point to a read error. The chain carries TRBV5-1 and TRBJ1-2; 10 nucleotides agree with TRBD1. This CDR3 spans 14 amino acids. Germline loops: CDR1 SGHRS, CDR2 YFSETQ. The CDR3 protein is CASSFPGQGYGYAF. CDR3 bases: TGTGCCAGCAGCTTTCCGGGACAGGGGTATGGCTACGCCTTC.

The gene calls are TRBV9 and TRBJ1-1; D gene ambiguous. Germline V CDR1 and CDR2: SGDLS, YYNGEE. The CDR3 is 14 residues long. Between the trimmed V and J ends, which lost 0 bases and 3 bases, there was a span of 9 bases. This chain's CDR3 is CASSVGDGHTEAFF. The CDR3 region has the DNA TGTGCCAGCAGCGTAGGAGACGGCCACACTGAAGCTTTCTTT. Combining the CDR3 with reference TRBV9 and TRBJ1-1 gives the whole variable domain DSGVTQTPKHLITATGQRVTLRCSPRSGDLSVYWYQQSLDQGLQFLIQYYNGEERAKGNILERFSAQQFPDLHSELNLSSLELGDSALYFCASSVGDGHTEAFFGQGTRLTVV.

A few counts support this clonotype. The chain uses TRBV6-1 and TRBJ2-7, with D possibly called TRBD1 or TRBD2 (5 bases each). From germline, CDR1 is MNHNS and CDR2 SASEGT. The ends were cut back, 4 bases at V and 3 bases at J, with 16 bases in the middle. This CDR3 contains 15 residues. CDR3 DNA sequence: TGTGCCAGCAGTGTTGAAGGGGACGGGATCTACGAGCAGTACTTC. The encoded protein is CASSVEGDGIYEQYF.

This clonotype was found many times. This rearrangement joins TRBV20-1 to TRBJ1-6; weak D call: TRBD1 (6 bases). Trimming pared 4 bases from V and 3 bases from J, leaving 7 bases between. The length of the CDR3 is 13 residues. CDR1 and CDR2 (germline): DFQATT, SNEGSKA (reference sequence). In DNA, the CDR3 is TGCAGTGCTAAAGGGGGCTATAATTCACCCCTCCACTTT. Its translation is CSAKGGYNSPLHF.

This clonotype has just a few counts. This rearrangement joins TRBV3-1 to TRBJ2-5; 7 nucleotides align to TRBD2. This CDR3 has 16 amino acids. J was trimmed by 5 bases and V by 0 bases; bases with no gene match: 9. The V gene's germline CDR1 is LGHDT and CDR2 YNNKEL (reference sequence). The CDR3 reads CASSQDGRGPSETQYF. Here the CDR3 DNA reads TGTGCCAGCAGCCAAGATGGGAGGGGACCCTCGGAGACCCAGTACTTC.

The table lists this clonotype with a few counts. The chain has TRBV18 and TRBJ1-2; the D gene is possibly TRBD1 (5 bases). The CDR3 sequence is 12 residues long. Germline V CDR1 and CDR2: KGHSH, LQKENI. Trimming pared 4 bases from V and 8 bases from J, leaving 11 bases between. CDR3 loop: CASSQDNRGYTF. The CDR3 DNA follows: TGTGCCAGCTCACAGGACAACCGAGGCTACACCTTC.

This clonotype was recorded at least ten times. DNA for the CDR3: TGTGCCACCTCCTCCCAAGAGACCCAGTACTTC. Protein product: CATSSQETQYF. V gene TRBV12-3 or TRBV12-4 combines with J gene TRBJ2-5; D is unclear. Trimming removed 10 bases at V and 1 base at J, with 7 bases between. This CDR3 comprises 11 residues.